Given below is one T cell receptor beta chain in context. Its antigen is not known. The data are from a study of CD4 T cells in relation to SARS-CoV-2 and coronaviruses. TCRdb's table, derived via immunoSEQ multiplex PCR, lists solely in-frame clones and lacks some. The repertoire holds tens of thousands of clones, with roughly 80% as singletons. CDR1 is MRHNA and CDR2 is SNTAGT in the germline V gene. The CDR3 spans 15 residues. The junction had 1 base not matched to a gene; V was cut back by 3 bases and J by 3 bases. Naive or memory CD4+ cells were cultured 1:1 with T cell-depleted PBMCs plus CEF. This TCR derives from an adult with COVID-19. The chain joins TRBV6-4 to TRBJ2-1, with TRBD1 matching over 11 bases. Sequenced input: memory CD4+ T cells from PBMCs, cultured in vitro. CDR3 loop: CASSEGTGGYNEQFF. In DNA form, the CDR3 reads TGTGCCAGCAGTGAGGGGACAGGGGGCTACAATGAGCAGTTCTTC.